This TCR beta chain was obtained from a study of cytomegalovirus exposure and HLA in healthy donors. Use of 60 Vbeta and 13 Jbeta primers characterized the PCR. TCRdb keeps only in-frame clones here, not all; method: immunoSEQ multiplex PCR. Of about 250,000 clones listed, 80% are singletons. Healthy individuals who donated bone marrow served as the donors. The CDR3 consists of 13 residues. Per the germline V gene, CDR1 is SGHAT and CDR2 is FQNNGV. Trimming removed 4 bases at V and 3 bases at J, with 7 bases between. The material sequenced was PBMCs. The receptor's source is a girl aged 2 to 9 in good health and CMV-seronegative. The chain combines TRBV11-2 with TRBJ2-4, with D unclear. CDR3 nucleotide sequence: TGTGCCAGCAGCTATAGAGGCAAAAACATTCAGTACTTC. This translates into CASSYRGKNIQYF.